This paragraph covers one TCR beta chain sequence. The data were produced by immunoSEQ multiplex PCR, yet TCRdb's version contains in-frame clones alone and is incomplete. The table has 95,000 or so clones, roughly 83% seen once; the top ten hold 9.5% to 15%. Every one of the patients relapsed after autologous stem cell transplantation (brentuximab vedotin exposure was variable). The sample originates from a study of PD-1 blockade in classical Hodgkin lymphoma. The CDR3 is made up of 16 amino acids. Looked up from germline, CDR1 is SEHNR and CDR2 is FQNEAQ (reference sequence). The V end was cut by 2 bases, the J end by 8 bases, with 19 bases between.

This sequence joins TRBV7-9 and TRBJ2-1; TRBD2 might be the D (6 bases). The sequences come from peripheral blood mononuclear cells (PBMCs), collected at baseline. The TCR originated in a human donor with classical Hodgkin lymphoma. This chain's CDR3 is CASSLTSGTAMDEQFF. CDR3 nucleotides: TGTGCCAGCAGCTTAACGTCAGGGACTGCAATGGATGAGCAGTTCTTC.